The 19 T cell receptor beta chains listed next were all sequenced from one sample in a study of T cell responses to AZD1222 COVID-19 vaccine. Some clones are missing from TCRdb's copy, which holds only in-frame ones; the method was immunoSEQ multiplex PCR. This table holds approximately 150,000 clones, roughly 90% found once. The sequencing used peripheral blood, collected 28 days after the second AZD1222 dose. Every receptor here comes from an adult who received the AZD1222 COVID-19 vaccine.

This chain connects TRBV5-6 to TRBJ2-7; D unclear. CDR3 length: 13 residues. Trimming left V 2 bases short and J 1 base short, with 7 bases between. The germline gives CDR1 SGHDT, CDR2 YYEEEE. CDR3 DNA: TGTGCCAGCAGCTTTAAGGGATCCTACGAGCAGTACTTC. This sequence encodes CASSFKGSYEQYF.

The chain uses TRBV28 and TRBJ1-4; TRBD1 is a possible D gene (5 bases). CDR3 length: 14 residues. Looked up from germline, CDR1 is MDHEN and CDR2 is SYDVKM. V was shortened by 3 bases and J by 5 bases, with 10 bases between the two germline ends. CDR3: CASSLRQLNEKLFF. The CDR3 DNA sequence: TGTGCCAGCAGTTTGCGACAGCTAAATGAAAAACTGTTTTTT.

This chain connects TRBV6-5 to TRBJ2-3; a weak D match, TRBD1 (5 bases). With 10 bases removed from V and 0 bases from J, the gap between germline ends came to 14 bases. CDR1 is MNHEY and CDR2 is SVGAGI in the germline V gene. This CDR3 spans 14 amino acids. DNA of the CDR3: TGTGCCACTCAGAGACAGCTCAGCACAGATACGCAGTATTTT. This translates into CATQRQLSTDTQYF.

The chain employs TRBV3-1 (or the pseudogene TRBV3-2) and TRBJ2-7, with 11 bases that match TRBD2. CDR1 and CDR2 from the germline V gene are LGHDT and YNNKEL (reference sequence). CDR3 size: 14 residues. The ends lost 2 bases at V and 12 bases at J; junction bases unmatched: 9. CDR3 amino acids: CASSQTSLAGGRYF. The DNA for the CDR3 is TGTGCCAGCAGCCAAACAAGCCTAGCGGGAGGCCGGTACTTC.

The chain links TRBV6-5 to TRBJ1-2; D gene ambiguous. The CDR3 is 15 amino acids. The V gene's germline CDR1 is MNHEY and CDR2 SVGAGI. Deletions cut 7 bases from V and 4 bases from J, with 19 bases between. CDR3 sequence (DNA): TGTGCCAGCACCCAAAATCCGGCCGACTCCTATGGCTACACCTTC. Translated, it gives CASTQNPADSYGYTF.

CDR3 bases: TGTGCCACCAGTGATTTAACAGGGAAAGATGAGCAGTTCTTC. Translation: CATSDLTGKDEQFF. The V and J genes are TRBV24-1 and TRBJ2-1; D is perhaps TRBD1 (6 bases). The CDR3 loop spans 14 amino acids. V lost 1 base, J lost 8 bases, and 11 bases lay in between. Germline V gene data show CDR1 as KGHDR and CDR2 as SFDVKD.

The V gene is TRBV28, the J gene TRBJ1-5, with 9 bases matching TRBD1. Losses at the gene ends were 6 bases for V and 2 bases for J; bases not matched to a gene: 8. The CDR3 extends over 16 amino acids. Looked up from germline, CDR1 is MDHEN and CDR2 is SYDVKM. The CDR3 coding sequence is TGTGCCAGCAGCCGGACAGGGGTATCGGGCAATCAGCCCCAGCATTTT. This encodes CASSRTGVSGNQPQHF.

The chain carries TRBV10-2 and TRBJ2-2; D unclear. This CDR3 is built from 13 residues. From germline, CDR1 is WSHSY and CDR2 SAAADI. Trimming took off 11 bases at V and 5 bases at J, with 15 bases between the two ends. CDR3 DNA sequence: TGCGCCGCCTGCGGCTCCCTGACCGGGGAGCTGTTTTTT. Its translation is CAACGSLTGELFF.

This chain joins TRBV28 and TRBJ2-7; possibly TRBD2 for D (6 bases). Between the trimmed V and J ends, which lost 4 bases and 4 bases, there was a span of 29 bases. CDR1 and CDR2 (germline): MDHEN, SYDVKM. The CDR3 is made up of 19 amino acids. The CDR3 sequence is CASSSPGLTDRLSWYEQYF. The CDR3 DNA reads as TGTGCCAGCAGTTCACCGGGACTCACAGATCGGCTTTCTTGGTACGAGCAGTACTTC.

The count of this clone is one. The V and J genes are TRBV3-1 (or the pseudogene TRBV3-2) and TRBJ2-7, with 8 bases aligning to TRBD2. Germline loops: CDR1 LGHDT, CDR2 YNNKEL (reference sequence). The CDR3 has 15 residues. Trimming took 4 bases from V and 3 from J; bases not matched to a gene: 8. CDR3 coding DNA: TGTGCCAGCAGCCCGCGTACTAGCGGACACTACGAGCAGTACTTC. Amino acids: CASSPRTSGHYEQYF.

This clone showed up just once. The genes are TRBV12-5 and TRBJ1-2, with D unclear. Trimming took off 1 base at V and 4 bases at J, with 7 bases between the two ends. Germline CDR1 is LGHNT and CDR2 is FRNRAP. The CDR3 totals 13 residues. The CDR3 nucleotides read TGTGCTAGTGGTTTGGACAGCGTCTATGGCTACACCTTC. Translated: CASGLDSVYGYTF.

This clone was picked up a small number of times. The chain has TRBV27 and TRBJ2-1, with D possibly being TRBD2 (6 bases). Germline CDR1 MNHEY, CDR2 SMNVEV (reference sequence). This CDR3 region has 14 residues. V shed 4 bases and J shed 8 bases, with 15 bases lying between them. The CDR3 nucleotides read TGTGCCAGCAGTTGGAATCTAGCGCCACATGAGCAGTTCTTC. Translating gives CASSWNLAPHEQFF.

V is TRBV9 and J is TRBJ2-2, with D unresolved. CDR1 SGDLS and CDR2 YYNGEE come from the germline V gene. V was shortened by 0 bases and J by 6 bases, with 12 bases between the two germline ends. This CDR3 is built from 15 residues. DNA of the CDR3: TGTGCCAGCAGCGTAGAGGGCAGCTCGGCCGGGGAGCTGTTTTTT. Its protein product is CASSVEGSSAGELFF. Complete variable domain (other parts from reference TRBV9 and TRBJ2-2): DSGVTQTPKHLITATGQRVTLRCSPRSGDLSVYWYQQSLDQGLQFLIQYYNGEERAKGNILERFSAQQFPDLHSELNLSSLELGDSALYFCASSVEGSSAGELFFGEGSRLTVL.

The chain recombines TRBV7-2 with TRBJ2-2; TRBD2 matches 9 bases. Trimming at V came to 7 bases and at J to 5 bases, leaving 8 bases not matched to a gene. The CDR3 runs to 15 residues. CDR1 and CDR2 from the germline V gene are SGHTA and FQGNSA. CDR3 sequence reads: CASTSVAGVTGELFF. The DNA for the CDR3 is TGTGCCAGCACATCAGTAGCGGGAGTTACCGGGGAGCTGTTTTTT.

This chain uses TRBV7-9 with TRBJ2-3; either TRBD1 or TRBD2 may supply D (5 bases each). The V end was cut by 4 bases, the J end by 4 bases, with 18 bases between. This CDR3 spans 16 amino acids. Germline CDR1 and CDR2: SEHNR and FQNEAQ (reference sequence). Here the CDR3 DNA reads TGTGCCAGCAGCTCGCCCGGGGCCGGGCAGGCAGATACGCAGTATTTT. The encoded protein is CASSSPGAGQADTQYF.

This clone is a singleton in its sample. This chain joins TRBV28 and TRBJ1-5; no clear D. V dropped 5 bases and J dropped 5 bases, with 4 bases sitting between them. This CDR3 contains 11 residues. Germline V CDR1 and CDR2: MDHEN, SYDVKM. The CDR3 nucleotides read TGTGCCAGCAGTCGCCATCAGCCCCAGCATTTT. Translating gives CASSRHQPQHF. Based on the CDR3 plus reference TRBV28 and TRBJ1-5, the full variable domain is DVKVTQSSRYLVKRTGEKVFLECVQDMDHENMFWYRQDPGLGLRLIYFSYDVKMKEKGDIPEGYSVSREKKERFSLILESASTNQTSMYLCASSRHQPQHFGDGTRLSIL.

The chain joins TRBV19 to TRBJ2-2, with 7 nucleotides matching TRBD2. J lost 2 bases, V lost 4 bases, and 4 bases had no gene match. Germline-derived CDR1 and CDR2 are LNHDA and SQIVND (reference sequence). The CDR3 has 15 residues. The chain's CDR3 is CASSKPSGNTGELFF. In DNA, the CDR3 is TGTGCCAGTAGTAAACCTAGCGGAAACACCGGGGAGCTGTTTTTT.

The V gene is TRBV28, the J gene TRBJ1-2; 7 bases fit TRBD1. This CDR3 contains 13 residues. Germline V gene data show CDR1 as MDHEN and CDR2 as SYDVKM. Losses at the gene ends were 8 bases for V and 7 bases for J; bases not matched to a gene: 10. The CDR3 loop reads CASGTGTESGYTF. Written as DNA, the CDR3 is TGTGCCAGCGGGACCGGGACAGAAAGTGGCTACACCTTC.

CDR3 in amino acids: CASRGYGNTIYF. DNA for the CDR3: TGTGCCAGCAGAGGGTACGGAAACACCATATATTTT. The chain combines TRBV3-1 (or the pseudogene TRBV3-2) with TRBJ1-3; D gene uncertain. V lost 6 bases and J 4 bases, leaving 7 bases between the germline ends. Germline V gene data show CDR1 as LGHDT and CDR2 as YNNKEL (reference sequence). The CDR3 is made up of 12 amino acids.